This TCR beta chain was identified during a study of OX40 agonist ivuxolimab in advanced cancers. With autoimmune disease history or systemic immunosuppression, patients were excluded. V gave up 7 bases and J gave up 4 bases, with 8 bases separating them. CDR3 length: 12 residues. Per the germline V gene, CDR1 is SQVTM and CDR2 is ANQGSEA. Here immunoSEQ multiplex PCR was the method, and the copy in TCRdb shows in-frame clones only, minus some. The profile shows over 55,000 clones, 85% to 90% of them singletons. Sequencing was performed on CD4+ or CD8+ T cells sorted from blood, taken in a trial of the OX40 agonist ivuxolimab. This sequence originates from an adult with an advanced solid tumor such as melanoma, head and neck, liver or kidney cancer. The rearrangement uses TRBV29-1 and TRBJ2-6, with no clear D. The CDR3, as DNA: TGCAGCGGTCTCTGGGGGGCCAACGTCCTGACTTTC. Its protein is CSGLWGANVLTF. The full variable domain, with the rest looked up from reference TRBV29-1 and TRBJ2-6, is SAVISQKPSRDICQRGTSLTIQCQVDSQVTMMFWYRQQPGQSLTLIATANQGSEATYESGFVIDKFPISRPNLTFSTLTVSNMSPEDSSIYLCSGLWGANVLTFGAGSRLTVL.